Below, 13 T cell receptor beta chains from the same sample are listed, as sequenced in a study of regulatory T cells in long-lasting Graves disease. Arm-PCR with iRepertoire HTBI primers amplified the CDR3 regions for these TCR beta libraries. TCRdb recomputed calls from the multiplex PCR reads with MiXCR, one row per CDR3 protein. The sample has roughly 360,000 distinct CDR3 sequences, about an eighth seen once. The time point denotes: newly diagnosed GD, antithyroid drugs for less than 3 months. PBMC RNA served as the TCR library source. These data were also filed under a second study, of T cells in Graves' hyperthyroidism and ophthalmopathy.

The specimen was peripheral blood mononuclear cells (PBMCs), collected at new diagnosis, from a patient treated with antithyroid drugs. The receptors here all came from a young woman with Graves disease.

This sequence joins TRBV29-1 and TRBJ2-5; 8 nucleotides match TRBD2. Germline CDR1 and CDR2: SQVTM and ANQGSEA. V lost 5 bases and J lost 2; bases outside the gene matches: 13. CDR3 size: 16 residues. This CDR3 reads CSVLPRSGVLQETQYF. The CDR3 nucleotides are TGCAGCGTTCTCCCACGTAGCGGGGTACTGCAAGAGACCCAGTACTTC.

There are many counts of this clonotype. The rearrangement links TRBV12-3 or TRBV12-4 to TRBJ1-2, with a weak D call TRBD1 (6 bases). Trimming shortened V by 7 bases and J by 6 bases, and 18 bases separated the two germline ends. CDR3 size: 14 residues. This CDR3 is CASNPVEGGDGYTF. The CDR3 nucleotides are TGTGCCAGCAACCCCGTTGAGGGGGGAGATGGCTACACCTTC.

This clonotype was detected once. This chain connects TRBV12-3 or TRBV12-4 to TRBJ1-1; D remains unclear. V dropped 4 bases and J dropped 4 bases, with 16 bases sitting between them. The CDR3 loop spans 15 amino acids. The DNA for the CDR3 is TGTGCCAGCAGTTCGCGGACCCTAAGGAGCACTGAAGCTTTCTTT. This encodes CASSSRTLRSTEAFF.

This clonotype was observed many times. This sequence joins TRBV15 and TRBJ2-1, with 10 bases lining up with TRBD2. CDR3 size: 18 residues. The V segment lost 0 bases and the J segment 3 bases; nucleotides outside the gene matches: 8. Germline V CDR1 and CDR2: LNHNV, YYDKDF (reference sequence). CDR3 DNA sequence: TGTGCCACCAGCAGAGATCGGCTAGCGGGAGTACTCTACAATGAGCAGTTCTTC. Translating gives CATSRDRLAGVLYNEQFF.

The J gene is TRBJ2-5, the V gene TRBV24-1; TRBD1 might be the D (5 bases). Trimming left V 1 base short and J 1 base short, with 9 bases between. This CDR3 has 15 amino acids. Germline CDR1 reads KGHDR; CDR2 reads SFDVKD. CDR3 residues: CATSDLRQSQETQYF. Written as DNA, the CDR3 is TGTGCCACCAGTGATTTACGACAGTCCCAAGAGACCCAGTACTTC.

This clonotype was counted between two and nine times. The genes are TRBV11-1 and TRBJ2-1; D gene uncertain. The germline V and J ends were trimmed by 3 bases and 4 bases, with 10 bases remaining between them. The CDR3 is 14 residues long. CDR1 SGHAT and CDR2 FQDESV come from the germline V gene (reference sequence). CDR3 nucleotides: TGTGCCAGCAGCTTCGACCGGTCATACAATGAGCAGTTCTTC. Translation: CASSFDRSYNEQFF. Looking up the rest from reference TRBV11-1 and TRBJ2-1 gives the full variable domain: EAEVAQSPRYKITEKSQAVAFWCDPISGHATLYWYRQILGQGPELLVQFQDESVVDDSQLPKDRFSAERLKGVDSTLKIQPAELGDSAMYLCASSFDRSYNEQFFGPGTRLTVL.

This clonotype has more than one count but fewer than ten. The gene calls are TRBV12-3 or TRBV12-4 and TRBJ2-2; D perhaps matches TRBD2 (5 bases). Trimming left V 6 bases short and J 5 bases short, with 13 bases between. The CDR3 has 14 amino acids. DNA for the CDR3: TGTGCCAGCAGCCCCACGGGAAGAACCGGGGAGCTGTTTTTT. Protein: CASSPTGRTGELFF.

This sequence joins TRBV7-3 and TRBJ1-2, with a tentative D call TRBD1 (6 bases). CDR1 and CDR2 (germline): SGHTA, FQGTGA. CDR3 length equals 14 residues. V lost 5 bases to trimming and J lost 8 bases, with 18 bases between them. The CDR3 loop reads CASSRRGGVTGYTF. CDR3 nucleotides: TGTGCCAGCAGCCGAAGAGGGGGGGTGACGGGCTACACCTTC.

This clonotype was observed at least ten times. V gene TRBV29-1 combines with J gene TRBJ2-3; the match to TRBD2 covers 9 bases. The J segment lost 4 bases and the V segment lost 5 bases, leaving 7 bases of the junction unmatched. The CDR3 length is 14 residues. CDR1 SQVTM and CDR2 ANQGSEA come from the germline V gene. CDR3 protein: CSVPAGGLPDTQYF. The CDR3 nucleotides are TGCAGCGTTCCGGCGGGAGGGCTTCCAGATACGCAGTATTTT.

In this sample, this clonotype turned up a few times. The chain combines TRBV5-4 with TRBJ2-1; perhaps TRBD2 as D (6 bases). Trimming pared 4 bases from V and 9 bases from J, leaving 17 bases between. Germline V gene sequence: CDR1 SGHNT, CDR2 YYREEE (reference sequence). This CDR3 has 14 residues. The CDR3 loop reads CASSPRELDPEQFF. The CDR3 DNA is TGTGCCAGCAGCCCCCGGGAGTTGGATCCTGAGCAGTTCTTC.

This clonotype came up many times. This rearrangement joins TRBV7-2 to TRBJ2-7; no reliable D call. The ends were cut back, 5 bases at V and 2 bases at J, with 10 bases in the middle. This CDR3 is 13 amino acids long. Germline values: CDR1 SGHTA, CDR2 FQGNSA. The CDR3 spells CASSTSPTYEQYV. The CDR3 DNA sequence: TGTGCCAGCAGCACCTCCCCGACCTACGAGCAGTACGTC.

Many counts were recorded for this clonotype. The gene calls are TRBV15 and TRBJ2-2; D is unresolved. This CDR3 spans 15 amino acids. The germline gives CDR1 LNHNV, CDR2 YYDKDF (reference sequence). V was shortened by 0 bases and J by 5 bases, with 10 bases between the two germline ends. CDR3 sequence reads: CATSRDLVFTGELFF. The CDR3 coding sequence is TGTGCCACCAGCAGAGATCTGGTGTTTACCGGGGAGCTGTTTTTT. The whole variable domain, remainder taken from reference TRBV15 and TRBJ2-2, is DAMVIQNPRYQVTQFGKPVTLSCSQTLNHNVMYWYQQKSSQAPKLLFHYYDKDFNNEADTPDNFQSRRPNTSFCFLDIRSPGLGDTAMYLCATSRDLVFTGELFFGEGSRLTVL.

This clonotype was seen repeatedly, ten times or more. The J gene is TRBJ2-1, the V gene TRBV27; 9 bases map to TRBD2. The CDR3 contains 16 residues. V gave up 4 bases and J gave up 6 bases; unmatched junction bases: 10. Looked up from germline, CDR1 is MNHEY and CDR2 is SMNVEV (reference sequence). The CDR3, as DNA: TGTGCCAGCAGTTCCGTTGGCGGGAGGGCCGCCAATGAGCAGTTCTTC. This codes for CASSSVGGRAANEQFF.